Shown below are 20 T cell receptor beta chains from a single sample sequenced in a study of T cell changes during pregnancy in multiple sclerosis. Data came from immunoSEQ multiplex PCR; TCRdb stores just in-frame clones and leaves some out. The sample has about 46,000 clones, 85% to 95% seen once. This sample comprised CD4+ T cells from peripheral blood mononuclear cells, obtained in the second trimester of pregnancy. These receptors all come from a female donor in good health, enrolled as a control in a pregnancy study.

CDR3 in amino acids: CASTIGTFNTEAFF. The CDR3 DNA sequence: TGTGCCAGCACCATTGGGACTTTCAACACTGAAGCTTTCTTT. This chain links TRBV11-2 with TRBJ1-1, with a possible D match to TRBD1 (5 bases). The CDR3 spans 14 residues. From germline, CDR1 is SGHAT and CDR2 FQNNGV. V shed 7 bases and J shed 2 bases, with 14 bases lying between them.

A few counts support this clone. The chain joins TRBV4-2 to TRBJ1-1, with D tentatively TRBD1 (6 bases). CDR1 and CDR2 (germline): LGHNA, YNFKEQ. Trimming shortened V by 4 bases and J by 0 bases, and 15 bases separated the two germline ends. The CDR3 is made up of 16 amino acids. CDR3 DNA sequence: TGTGCCAGCAGCCCAATGGGGCAGGGGTTGAACACTGAAGCTTTCTTT. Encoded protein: CASSPMGQGLNTEAFF.

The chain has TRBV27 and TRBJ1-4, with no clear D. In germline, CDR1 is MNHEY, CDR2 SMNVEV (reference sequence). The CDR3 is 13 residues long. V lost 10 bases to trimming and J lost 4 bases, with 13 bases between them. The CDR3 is CATGRTYNEKLFF. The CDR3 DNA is TGTGCCACAGGCAGGACTTATAATGAAAAACTGTTTTTT.

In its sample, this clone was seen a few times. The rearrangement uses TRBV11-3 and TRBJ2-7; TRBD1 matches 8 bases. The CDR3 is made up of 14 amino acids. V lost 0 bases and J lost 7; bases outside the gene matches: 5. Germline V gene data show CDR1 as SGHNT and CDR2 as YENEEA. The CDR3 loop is CASSLDSRGREQYF. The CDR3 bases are TGTGCCAGCAGCTTAGATTCCAGGGGGCGAGAGCAGTACTTC.

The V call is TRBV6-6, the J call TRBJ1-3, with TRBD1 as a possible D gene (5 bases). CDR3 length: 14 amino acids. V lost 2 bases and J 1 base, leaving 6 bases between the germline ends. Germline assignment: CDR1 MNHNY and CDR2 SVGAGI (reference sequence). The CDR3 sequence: CASSYQGSGNTIYF. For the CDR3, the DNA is TGTGCCAGCAGTTACCAGGGATCTGGAAACACCATATATTTT.

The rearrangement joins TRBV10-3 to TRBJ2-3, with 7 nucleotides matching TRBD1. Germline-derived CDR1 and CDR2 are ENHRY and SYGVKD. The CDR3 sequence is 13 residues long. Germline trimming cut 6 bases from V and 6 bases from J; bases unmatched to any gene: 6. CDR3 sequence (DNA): TGTGCCATCAGAACCGGGACAGCTGATACGCAGTATTTT. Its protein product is CAIRTGTADTQYF.

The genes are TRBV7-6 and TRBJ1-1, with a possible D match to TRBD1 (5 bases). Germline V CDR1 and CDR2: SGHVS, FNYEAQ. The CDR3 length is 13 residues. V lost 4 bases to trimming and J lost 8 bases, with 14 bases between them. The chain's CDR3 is CASSSAQGREAFF. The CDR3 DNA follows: TGTGCCAGCAGCTCGGCCCAGGGAAGGGAAGCTTTCTTT.

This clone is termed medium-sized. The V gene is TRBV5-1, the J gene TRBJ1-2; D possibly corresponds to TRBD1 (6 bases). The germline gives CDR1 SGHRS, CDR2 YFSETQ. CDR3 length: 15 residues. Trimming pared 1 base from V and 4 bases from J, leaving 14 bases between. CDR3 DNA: TGCGCCAGCAGCTTGAATCAGGGGCTTGCCTATGGCTACACCTTC. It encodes CASSLNQGLAYGYTF.

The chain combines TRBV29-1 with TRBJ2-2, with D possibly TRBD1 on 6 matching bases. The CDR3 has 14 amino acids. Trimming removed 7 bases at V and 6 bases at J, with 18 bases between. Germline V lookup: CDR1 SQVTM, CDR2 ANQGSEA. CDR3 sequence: CSASRDIVAGELFF. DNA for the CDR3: TGCAGCGCCTCCCGGGACATTGTGGCCGGGGAGCTGTTTTTT.

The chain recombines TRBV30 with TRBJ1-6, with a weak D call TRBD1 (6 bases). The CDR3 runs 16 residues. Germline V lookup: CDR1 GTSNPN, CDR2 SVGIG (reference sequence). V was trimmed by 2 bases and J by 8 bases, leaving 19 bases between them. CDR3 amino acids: CAWSSHGGGQDSPLHF. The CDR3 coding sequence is TGTGCCTGGAGTTCCCACGGGGGGGGCCAGGATTCACCCCTCCACTTT. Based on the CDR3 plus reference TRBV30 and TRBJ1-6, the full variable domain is SQTIHQWPATLVQPVGSPLSLECTVEGTSNPNLYWYRQAAGRGLQLLFYSVGIGQISSEVPQNLSASRPQDRQFILSSKKLLLSDSGFYLCAWSSHGGGQDSPLHFGNGTRLTVT.

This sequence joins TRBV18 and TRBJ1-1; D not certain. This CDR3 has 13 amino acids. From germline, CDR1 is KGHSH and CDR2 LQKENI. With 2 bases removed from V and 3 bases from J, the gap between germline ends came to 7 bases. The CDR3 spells CASSPTRDTEAFF. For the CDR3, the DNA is TGTGCCAGCTCACCAACCCGGGACACTGAAGCTTTCTTT.

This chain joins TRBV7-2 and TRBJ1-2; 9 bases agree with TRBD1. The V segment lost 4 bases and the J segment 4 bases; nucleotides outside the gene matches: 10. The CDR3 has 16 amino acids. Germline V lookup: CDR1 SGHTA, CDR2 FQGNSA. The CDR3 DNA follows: TGTGCCAGCAGCTCCCGGGACAGGGTATTCGGCTATGGCTACACCTTC. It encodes CASSSRDRVFGYGYTF.

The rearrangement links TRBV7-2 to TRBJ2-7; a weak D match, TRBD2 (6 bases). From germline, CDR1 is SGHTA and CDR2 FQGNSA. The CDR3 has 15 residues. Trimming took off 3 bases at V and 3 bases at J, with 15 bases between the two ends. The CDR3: CASSFAPGDHYEQYF. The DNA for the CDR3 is TGTGCCAGCAGCTTTGCGCCGGGGGATCACTACGAGCAGTACTTC.

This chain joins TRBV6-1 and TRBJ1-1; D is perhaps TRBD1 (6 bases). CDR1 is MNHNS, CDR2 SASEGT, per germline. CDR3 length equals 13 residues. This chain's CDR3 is CGSQGKLNTEAFF. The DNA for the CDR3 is TGTGGCTCACAGGGAAAATTGAACACTGAAGCTTTCTTT.

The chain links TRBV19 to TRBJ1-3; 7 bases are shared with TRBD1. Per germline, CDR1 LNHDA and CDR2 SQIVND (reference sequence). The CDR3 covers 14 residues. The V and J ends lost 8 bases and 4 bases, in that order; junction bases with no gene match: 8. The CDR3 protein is CASSTGTDGNTIYF. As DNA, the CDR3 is TGTGCCAGTTCTACCGGGACAGACGGAAACACCATATATTTT.

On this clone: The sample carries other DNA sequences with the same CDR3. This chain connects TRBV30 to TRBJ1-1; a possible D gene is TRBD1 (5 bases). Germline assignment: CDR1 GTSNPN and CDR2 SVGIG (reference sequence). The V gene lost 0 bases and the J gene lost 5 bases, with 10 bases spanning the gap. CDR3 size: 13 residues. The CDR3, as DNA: TGTGCCTGGAGTGTACGTGGGGGGACTGAAGCTTTCTTT. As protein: CAWSVRGGTEAFF.

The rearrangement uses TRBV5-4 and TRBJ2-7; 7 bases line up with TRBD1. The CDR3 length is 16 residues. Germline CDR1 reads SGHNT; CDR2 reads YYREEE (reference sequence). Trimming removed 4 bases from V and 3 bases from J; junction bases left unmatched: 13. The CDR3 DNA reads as TGTGCCAGCAGCAAAGGACAGGTTCGAAACTACTACGAGCAGTACTTC. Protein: CASSKGQVRNYYEQYF. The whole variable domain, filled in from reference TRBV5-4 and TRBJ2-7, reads ETGVTQSPTHLIKTRGQQVTLRCSSQSGHNTVSWYQQALGQGPQFIFQYYREEENGRGNFPPRFSGLQFPNYSSELNVNALELDDSALYLCASSKGQVRNYYEQYFGPGTRLTVT.

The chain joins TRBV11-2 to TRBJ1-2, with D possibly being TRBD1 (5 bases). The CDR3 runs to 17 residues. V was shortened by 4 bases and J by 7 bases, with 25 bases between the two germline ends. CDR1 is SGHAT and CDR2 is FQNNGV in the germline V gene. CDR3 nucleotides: TGTGCCAGCAGCTCCCCGGCTAGGGGCGCCTTCGTCGGTGGCTACACCTTC. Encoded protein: CASSSPARGAFVGGYTF. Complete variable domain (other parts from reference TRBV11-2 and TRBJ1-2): EAGVAQSPRYKIIEKRQSVAFWCNPISGHATLYWYQQILGQGPKLLIQFQNNGVVDDSQLPKDRFSAERLKGVDSTLKIQPAKLEDSAVYLCASSSPARGAFVGGYTFGSGTRLTVV.

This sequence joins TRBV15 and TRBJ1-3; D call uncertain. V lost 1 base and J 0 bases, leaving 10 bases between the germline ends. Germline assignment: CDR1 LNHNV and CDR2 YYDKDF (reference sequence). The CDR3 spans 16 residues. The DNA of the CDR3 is TGTGCCACCAGCAGAGGTATGGCCCTCTCTGGAAACACCATATATTTT. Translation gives CATSRGMALSGNTIYF.

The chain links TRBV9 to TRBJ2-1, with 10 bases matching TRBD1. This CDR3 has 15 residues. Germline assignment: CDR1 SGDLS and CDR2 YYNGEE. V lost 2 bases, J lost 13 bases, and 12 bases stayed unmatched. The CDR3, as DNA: TGTGCCAGCAGCGTGGGACAGGGGTCGAGATTCGGACAGTTCTTC. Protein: CASSVGQGSRFGQFF.